This record concerns one T cell receptor beta chain sequence. Its target is unknown. This record belongs to a study of OX40 agonist ivuxolimab in advanced cancers. Study-level background: Every patient in dose escalation had hepatocellular carcinoma, melanoma, renal cell or head and neck cancer. Antecedent anti-PD-1, anti-PD-L1 or anti-CTLA-4 therapy was permissible, with about 40% having received some. Study-wide results and limits: CD8+ T cells (on average) carried more expanded clones than CD4+ T cells.

Measured with immunoSEQ multiplex PCR; TCRdb has only the in-frame clones, and not every one. The table includes just over 45,000 clones, roughly 94% detected once. Germline V CDR1 and CDR2: MDHEN, SYDVKM. This CDR3 is built from 12 residues. The V and J ends lost 5 bases and 7 bases respectively, with 9 bases between them. With baseline, cycle 4 day 1, and cycle 7 day 1 as timepoints, blood was sampled. This sequence joins TRBV28 and TRBJ1-3; D unresolved. The source was CD4+ or CD8+ T cells sorted from blood, collected in a trial of the OX40 agonist ivuxolimab. This sequence was found in an adult with an advanced solid tumor such as melanoma, head and neck, liver or kidney cancer. The CDR3 nucleotides read TGTGCCAGCAGTCCGTGGGTGAACACCATATATTTT. As protein: CASSPWVNTIYF.